This T cell receptor beta chain originates from a study of blood T cell repertoires in COVID-19 (dated by TCRdb to the early 2020s). Turning to the overall study: Collaborator samples came from the United States, Italy and Spain and covered acute and convalescent phases of COVID-19. The prospective study material was composed of cDNA or gDNA derived from T cells, B-cell-depleted T cells, or PBMCs. Subjects who had been exposed to COVID-19, were actively infected with it, or had recovered from it provided the deeply sampled blood TCRbeta repertoires that made up the dataset. The repertoires were made available in a free public database intended to serve as a resource for research on the immune response to SARS-CoV-2. The samples were drawn from two sources: the first 160 participants of the ongoing ImmuneRACE study, and over 1,000 subjects contributed by 6 global collaborators. Sample metadata almost always included a de-identified subject ID, COVID-19 status, age in years and sex. Where available, HLA class I and class II types were taken from metadata supplied by the sample provider and were not determined by assay-based typing. On the study overall, not on this receptor specifically: The quantity of clinical and demographic metadata differed by source and by participant and was supplied without curation.

The immunoSEQ Assay, a bias-controlled multiplex PCR, was used to amplify TCRbeta CDR3 regions from genomic DNA. As for the authors' bioinformatics: Within the assay, amplification of reference gene primers was used to estimate how many nucleated cells each sample contained. To quantify the absolute abundance of each unique TCRbeta CDR3 rearrangement, sequence reads were collapsed and filtered. For each sample, productive Simpson clonality was calculated by taking the square root of Simpson's diversity index across productive rearrangements. As stored in TCRdb, this immuneACCESS dataset retains in-frame rearrangements with V and J assigned. A fraction of the clones does not appear; measured against another copy, unresolved V genes explain less than half of the discrepancy, and the remainder lacks a known reason. D and trimming were read from the DNA, whereas the V and J calls and clone size are those reported in that table. Within this sample are 150,000 or so clones, with around 83% of them counted one time only. The top ten clones comprise less than 4.5% of the sample.

This clone was detected once. Its antigen remains undetermined. The sample holds no much larger clone one base away, and base qualities are not on file. V is pared back by 1 base and J by 4 bases, with 8 bases lying between the germline termini. The cysteine opens and the phenylalanine closes a CDR3 of 14 amino acids. Of the read, only the CDR3 DNA is kept; its 42 bases are in frame from base 1. Via the germline V gene, CDR1 is SGHTA and CDR2 FQGNSA. Participants in the prospective study were enrolled through a virtual design, were aged about 18 to 100 years, and lived in approximately 25 United States geographic areas. In the prospective study, cohorts were assigned on the basis of participant-reported clinical history obtained from a screening survey and a study questionnaire. Mobile phlebotomists in the prospective study collected whole blood, serum and a nasopharyngeal or oropharyngeal swab from every participant. Prospective study participants could optionally give additional blood draws and questionnaires over a 2-month period. Before DNA extraction, prospective study blood samples were shipped either frozen or at room temperature.

This TCR came from a woman aged 45 to 65 in a cohort exposed to, infected with or recovered from COVID-19 (not recorded which). Sequenced material: PBMCs or T cells enriched from blood (not recorded which). The chain employs TRBV7-2 and TRBJ1-3; the D gene cannot be named for sure. The nucleotides are TGTGCCAGCAGCTTAGGTGCAGTCGGAAACACCATATATTTT. This is translated as CASSLGAVGNTIYF.